This T cell receptor (beta chain) was profiled in a study of control samples from healthy donors and cancer patients (dated by TCRdb to the early 2020s). For this clone: The antigen it recognizes is unknown. The sample holds no much larger clone one base away, and base qualities are not on file.

The library was generated by the immunoSEQ multiplex PCR assay. What TCRdb holds here is the immuneACCESS table cut down to in-frame rearrangements. Part of the clones is not present; checked against another copy, under half of the missing clones reflect an unresolved V gene, and the others are unexplained. Across this sample there are 70,000 to 100,000 clones, with 85% to 90% seen only once. The ten largest clonotypes hold less than 9% of the sample. Trimming removed 2 bases from V and 5 bases from J, leaving 13 bases between the germline ends. CDR1 SGHNT and CDR2 YYREEE were looked up in the germline V gene (reference sequence). The CDR3, from cysteine to phenylalanine, totals 15 residues. Only the CDR3 DNA stays, 45 bases, in frame from base 1.

The sequence was collected from a woman aged 55-70 years in good health. The chain is made from TRBV5-4 and TRBJ2-2, with no confident D gene call. Sequencing used blood. CDR3 protein: CASSLLVSRTGELFF. Here is the DNA: TGTGCCAGCAGCTTATTGGTCTCACGGACCGGGGAGCTGTTTTTT. The full variable domain, completed from the reference TRBV5-4 and TRBJ2-2 proteins outside the CDR3, reads ETGVTQSPTHLIKTRGQQVTLRCSSQSGHNTVSWYQQALGQGPQFIFQYYREEENGRGNFPPRFSGLQFPNYSSELNVNALELDDSALYLCASSLLVSRTGELFFGEGSRLTVL.